This is a list of T cell receptor beta chains from one sample in a study of glioma-infiltrating T cells after dendritic cell vaccination. Method: immunoSEQ multiplex PCR; TCRdb's copy keeps in-frame clones and lacks some. The table shows more than 100,000 clones, with more than 80% occurring only once. The specimen comprised blood, sampled before dendritic cell vaccination. These receptors were obtained from a human donor with glioblastoma. The CDR3 runs from the conserved cysteine through the conserved F or W. The order of the fields is CDR3 protein, CDR3 DNA, V gene, clone size, J gene, D gene. A D gene is named only where the DNA matches it firmly. Clone size is shown for a subset of rows, as once, few, many or a class of expanded clone.

CDR3 protein: CASSTPTSGQETQYF
CDR3 DNA: TGTGCCAGTAGTACCCCTACTAGCGGCCAAGAGACCCAGTACTTC
V gene: TRBV19
clone size: once
J gene: TRBJ2-5
D gene: TRBD2

CDR3 protein: CASSQRTSGGEGTDTQYF
CDR3 DNA: TGCGCCAGCAGCCAAAGGACTAGCGGGGGGGAGGGCACAGATACGCAGTATTTT
V gene: TRBV4-1
clone size: -
J gene: TRBJ2-3
D gene: TRBD2

CDR3 protein: CASSFLGGRDRQIEANEKLFF
CDR3 DNA: TGCGCCAGCAGCTTTCTAGGAGGCCGGGACAGACAAATCGAGGCTAATGAAAAACTGTTTTTT
V gene: TRBV5-1
clone size: -
J gene: TRBJ1-4
D gene: TRBD1

CDR3 protein: CASRDDSSYEQYF
CDR3 DNA: TGTGCCAGCAGGGATGACAGCTCCTACGAGCAGTACTTC
V gene: TRBV6-5
clone size: once
J gene: TRBJ2-7
D gene: -

CDR3 protein: CSVTKNGGSGTDTQYF
CDR3 DNA: TGCAGCGTTACGAAGAACGGGGGTTCTGGCACAGATACGCAGTATTTT
V gene: TRBV29-1
clone size: -
J gene: TRBJ2-3
D gene: -

CDR3 protein: CASSWEGQGESPLHF
CDR3 DNA: TGTGCCAGCAGCTGGGAGGGGCAGGGAGAATCACCCCTCCACTTT
V gene: TRBV7-2
clone size: -
J gene: TRBJ1-6
D gene: -

CDR3 protein: CASPKGKAGEGHSNQSQHF
CDR3 DNA: TGTGCCAGCCCCAAGGGAAAGGCAGGGGAAGGCCATAGCAATCAGTCCCAGCATTTT
V gene: TRBV19
clone size: -
J gene: TRBJ1-5
D gene: -

CDR3 protein: CASSPDRGSNQPQHF
CDR3 DNA: TGTGCCAGCAGCCCCGACAGGGGGAGCAATCAGCCCCAGCATTTT
V gene: TRBV6-5
clone size: -
J gene: TRBJ1-5
D gene: TRBD1

CDR3 protein: CASSYNREAFF
CDR3 DNA: TGTGCCAGCAGTTACAACAGAGAAGCTTTCTTT
V gene: TRBV6-1
clone size: -
J gene: TRBJ1-1
D gene: -

CDR3 protein: CASQQDRGLYGYTF
CDR3 DNA: TGTGCCAGCCAACAAGACAGGGGGCTCTATGGCTACACCTTC
V gene: TRBV18
clone size: -
J gene: TRBJ1-2
D gene: TRBD1

CDR3 protein: CAWSLGQGGSGANVLTF
CDR3 DNA: TGTGCCTGGAGTTTAGGACAGGGGGGCTCTGGGGCCAACGTCCTGACTTTC
V gene: TRBV30
clone size: -
J gene: TRBJ2-6
D gene: TRBD1

CDR3 protein: CASSQEWGVSGANVLTF
CDR3 DNA: TGCGCCAGCAGCCAAGAGTGGGGCGTCTCTGGGGCCAACGTCCTGACTTTC
V gene: TRBV4-3
clone size: -
J gene: TRBJ2-6
D gene: -

CDR3 protein: CASRAVFNTGELFF
CDR3 DNA: TGTGCCAGCAGGGCCGTTTTTAACACCGGGGAGCTGTTTTTT
V gene: TRBV25-1
clone size: -
J gene: TRBJ2-2
D gene: -

CDR3 protein: CALGRSGVYNEQFF
CDR3 DNA: TGTGCCCTGGGTCGTAGCGGGGTTTACAATGAGCAGTTCTTC
V gene: TRBV2
clone size: -
J gene: TRBJ2-1
D gene: TRBD2

CDR3 protein: CAWTSNREGYTF
CDR3 DNA: TGTGCCTGGACCTCCAACCGGGAAGGCTACACCTTC
V gene: TRBV30
clone size: -
J gene: TRBJ1-2
D gene: -